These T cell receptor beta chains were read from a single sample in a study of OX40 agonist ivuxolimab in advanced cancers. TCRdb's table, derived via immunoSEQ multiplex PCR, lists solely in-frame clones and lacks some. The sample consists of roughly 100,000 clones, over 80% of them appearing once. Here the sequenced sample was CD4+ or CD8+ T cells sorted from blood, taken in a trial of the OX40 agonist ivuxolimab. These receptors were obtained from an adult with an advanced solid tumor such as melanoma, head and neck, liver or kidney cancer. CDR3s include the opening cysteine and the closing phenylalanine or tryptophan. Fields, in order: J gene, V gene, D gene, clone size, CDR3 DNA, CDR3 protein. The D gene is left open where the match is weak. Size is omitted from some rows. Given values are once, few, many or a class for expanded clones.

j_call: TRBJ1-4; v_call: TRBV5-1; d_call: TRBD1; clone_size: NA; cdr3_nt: TGCGCCAGCAGCACACCAGCGACAGGGAGTGATGAAAAACTGTTTTTT; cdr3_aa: CASSTPATGSDEKLFF
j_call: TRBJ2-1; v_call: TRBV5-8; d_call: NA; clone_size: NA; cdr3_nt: TGTGCCAGCAGCTTGGCCCTTCAGGGGAAGGGCGAGCAGTTCTTC; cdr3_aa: CASSLALQGKGEQFF
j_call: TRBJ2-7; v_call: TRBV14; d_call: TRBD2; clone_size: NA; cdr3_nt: TGTGCCAGCAGCCGGTCTAGCGGAACCTACGAGCAGTACTTC; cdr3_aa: CASSRSSGTYEQYF
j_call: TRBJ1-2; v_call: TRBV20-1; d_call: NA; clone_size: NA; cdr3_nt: TGCAGTGCTAGAGAGAACCGGGGCTACACCTTC; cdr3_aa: CSARENRGYTF
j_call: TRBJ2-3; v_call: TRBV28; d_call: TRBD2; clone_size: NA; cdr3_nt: TGTGCCAGCAGAACCAGCGGGAGAGGCACAGATACGCAGTATTTT; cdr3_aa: CASRTSGRGTDTQYF
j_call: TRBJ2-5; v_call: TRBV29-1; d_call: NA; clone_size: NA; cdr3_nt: TGCAGCGTTGAAATGACTCAAGAGACCCAGTACTTC; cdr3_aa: CSVEMTQETQYF
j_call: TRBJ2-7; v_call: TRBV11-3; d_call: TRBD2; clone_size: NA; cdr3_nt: TGTGCCAGCAGCTTGGGGGGGATCGGCGAGCAGTACTTC; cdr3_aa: CASSLGGIGEQYF
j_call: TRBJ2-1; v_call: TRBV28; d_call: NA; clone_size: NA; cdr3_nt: TGTGCCAGCAGTTTTACGTCCCCCCAAAGCTCCTACAATGAGCAGTTCTTC; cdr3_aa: CASSFTSPQSSYNEQFF
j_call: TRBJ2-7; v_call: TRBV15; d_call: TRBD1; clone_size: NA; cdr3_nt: TGTGCCACCAGCGGGTATAGGGGGACAGGGGGCTACGAGCAGTACTTC; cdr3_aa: CATSGYRGTGGYEQYF
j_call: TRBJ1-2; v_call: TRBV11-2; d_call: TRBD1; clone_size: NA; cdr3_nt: TGTGCCAGCAGCTTAGGCGACAGGGGGAATTATGGCTACACCTTC; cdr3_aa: CASSLGDRGNYGYTF
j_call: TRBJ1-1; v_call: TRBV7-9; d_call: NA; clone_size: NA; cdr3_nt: TGTGCCAGCAGCTTATCGGCAGGGCTCCTGAGGCGCACTGAAGCTTTCTTT; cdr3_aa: CASSLSAGLLRRTEAFF
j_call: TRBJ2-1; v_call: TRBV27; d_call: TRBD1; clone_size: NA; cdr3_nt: TGTGCCAGCAGTTTAGGGACAGCCTTGGGGGAGCAGTTCTTC; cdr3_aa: CASSLGTALGEQFF
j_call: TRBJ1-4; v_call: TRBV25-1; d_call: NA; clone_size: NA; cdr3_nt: TGTGCCAGCAGCGGAGGGACCGGGACAAATAATGAAAAACTGTTTTTT; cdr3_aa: CASSGGTGTNNEKLFF
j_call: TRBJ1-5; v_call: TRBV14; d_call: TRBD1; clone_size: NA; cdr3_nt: TGTGCCAGCAGCCAAGATTTGGGACAGGGGATAAATCAGCCCCAGCATTTT; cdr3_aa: CASSQDLGQGINQPQHF
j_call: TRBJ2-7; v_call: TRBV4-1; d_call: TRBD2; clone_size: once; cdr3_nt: TGCGCCAGCAGGATTACTAGCGGGAGTGCCTACGAGCAGTACTTC; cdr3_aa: CASRITSGSAYEQYF
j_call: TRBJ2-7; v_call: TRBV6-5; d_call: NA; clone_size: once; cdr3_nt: TGTGCCAGCAGTTACTCGAATGAGGGGAGTTACGAGCAGTACTTC; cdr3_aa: CASSYSNEGSYEQYF
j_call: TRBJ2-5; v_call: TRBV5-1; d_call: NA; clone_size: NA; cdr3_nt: TGCGCCAGCAGCGCGATACAGGGTCCAGAGACCCAGTACTTC; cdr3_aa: CASSAIQGPETQYF
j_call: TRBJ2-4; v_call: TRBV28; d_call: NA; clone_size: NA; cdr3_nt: TGTGCCAGCAGTTTATGGCGCAGTAGCAAAAACATTCAGTACTTC; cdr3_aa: CASSLWRSSKNIQYF
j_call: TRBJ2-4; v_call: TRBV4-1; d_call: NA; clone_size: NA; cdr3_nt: TGCGCCAGCAGCCAAGATTTGGGGTCCAAAAACATTCAGTACTTC; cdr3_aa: CASSQDLGSKNIQYF
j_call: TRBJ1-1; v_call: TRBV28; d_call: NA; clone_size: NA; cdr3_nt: TGTGCCAGCAGGACCGGGAGGGACACTGAAGCTTTCTTT; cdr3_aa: CASRTGRDTEAFF
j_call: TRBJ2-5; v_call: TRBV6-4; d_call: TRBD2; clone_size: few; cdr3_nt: TGTGCCAGCAGTGTTCTAGCGGGAGAAGGAGAGACCCAGTACTTC; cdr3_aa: CASSVLAGEGETQYF
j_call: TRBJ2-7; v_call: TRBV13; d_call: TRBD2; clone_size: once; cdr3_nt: TGTGCCAGCAGCTTGGGTATACTAGCGGGCTACGAGCAGTACTTC; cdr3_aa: CASSLGILAGYEQYF
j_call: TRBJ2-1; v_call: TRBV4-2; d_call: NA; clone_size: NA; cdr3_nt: TGTGCCAGCAGCCAAGATCAGCCTGGGAGCTGGATCCACAATGAGCAGTTCTTC; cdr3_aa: CASSQDQPGSWIHNEQFF
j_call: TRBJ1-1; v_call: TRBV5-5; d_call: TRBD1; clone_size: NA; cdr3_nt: TGTGCCAGCAGCCCGCTGGGGGACAGGGAAGCTTTCTTT; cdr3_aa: CASSPLGDREAFF
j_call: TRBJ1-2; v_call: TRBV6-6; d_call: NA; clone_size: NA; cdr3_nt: TGTGCCAGCAGTTACGAGTTTAGCCGAACCTATGGCTACACCTTC; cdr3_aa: CASSYEFSRTYGYTF
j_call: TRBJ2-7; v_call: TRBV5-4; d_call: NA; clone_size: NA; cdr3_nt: TGTGCCAGCAGCCAAGATCACTCCTACGAGCAGTACTTC; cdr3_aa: CASSQDHSYEQYF
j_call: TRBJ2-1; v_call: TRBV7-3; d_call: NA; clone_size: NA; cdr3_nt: TGTGCCAGCAGCTTAGGACCGGAGCATGAGCAGTTCTTC; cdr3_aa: CASSLGPEHEQFF